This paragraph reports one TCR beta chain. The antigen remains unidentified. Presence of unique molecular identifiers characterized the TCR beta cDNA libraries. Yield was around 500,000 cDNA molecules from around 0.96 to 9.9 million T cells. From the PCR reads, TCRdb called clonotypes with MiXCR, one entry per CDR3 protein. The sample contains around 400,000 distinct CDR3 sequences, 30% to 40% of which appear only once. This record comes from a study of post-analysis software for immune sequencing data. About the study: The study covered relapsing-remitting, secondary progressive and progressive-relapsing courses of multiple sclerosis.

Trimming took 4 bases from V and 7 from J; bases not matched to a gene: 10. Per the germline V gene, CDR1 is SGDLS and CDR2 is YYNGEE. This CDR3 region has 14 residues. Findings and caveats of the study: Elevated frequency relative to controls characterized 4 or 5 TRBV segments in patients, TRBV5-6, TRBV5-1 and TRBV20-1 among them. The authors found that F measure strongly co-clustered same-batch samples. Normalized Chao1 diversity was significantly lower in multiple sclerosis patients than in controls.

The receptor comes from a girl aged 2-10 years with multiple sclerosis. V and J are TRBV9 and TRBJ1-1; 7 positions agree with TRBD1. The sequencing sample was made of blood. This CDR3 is CASSPPGTEGEAFF. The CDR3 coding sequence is TGTGCCAGCAGCCCTCCCGGGACAGAAGGTGAAGCTTTCTTT.